Below are 2 T cell receptor beta chains sequenced from a single sample in a study of CD8 T cells in Susac syndrome. Random hexamers primed reverse transcription of 0.5 to 1 ug RNA. TCRdb analysed the immunoSEQ multiplex PCR reads with MiXCR anew, one entry per CDR3 protein. Among some 150,000 distinct CDR3 sequences listed, just under 95% were seen once. Sequenced input: CD8+ T cells from PBMCs. These receptors were taken from a human donor with multiple sclerosis.

The chain uses TRBV20-1 and TRBJ2-6; D call uncertain. The CDR3 length is 12 residues. The germline V gene encodes CDR1 DFQATT and CDR2 SNEGSKA (reference sequence). V lost 5 bases, J lost 1 base, and 3 bases lay in between. The CDR3 protein is CSAPSGANVLTF. CDR3 in DNA: TGCAGTGCTCCGTCTGGGGCCAACGTCCTGACTTTC.

This chain joins TRBV2 and TRBJ2-1, with 10 nucleotides matching TRBD2. The V gene's germline CDR1 is SNHLY and CDR2 FYNNEI. V shed 10 bases and J 10 bases; nucleotides not matched to a gene: 7. There are 12 residues in the CDR3. The DNA for the CDR3 is TGTGCCACCAGCGGGGGGGCCCGCGAGCAGTTCTTC. This codes for CATSGGAREQFF.